This T cell receptor (beta chain) was recorded in a study of cytomegalovirus exposure and HLA in healthy donors. General observations from the study: The Asian-associated ancestry cluster reportedly had fewer N-insertions than the approximately 630-donor mean in a later analysis. The HLA-A and HLA-B alleles of most subjects were reportedly predicted accurately from TCR beta sequences.

The study ran its PCR with 60 Vbeta and 13 Jbeta primers. Using immunoSEQ multiplex PCR, the repertoire was profiled, and TCRdb retains in-frame clones only, with some absent. The sample includes 100,000 to 150,000 clones, 70% to 85% of them seen just once. CDR1 GTSNPN and CDR2 SVGIG come from the germline V gene (reference sequence). This CDR3 has 13 amino acids. V was trimmed by 7 bases and J by 7 bases, leaving 19 bases between them. Regarding this clone: Its matching antigen is unknown.

Sequenced input: PBMCs. V gene TRBV30 combines with J gene TRBJ1-2; D possibly corresponds to TRBD1 (5 bases). The sequence was obtained from a man aged 45-65 years in good health and CMV-seronegative. The CDR3 DNA is TGTGCCTTGACAGTCTATACAATGGTTGGCTACACCTTC. Its translation is CALTVYTMVGYTF.